The count of the clone carrying this TCR beta chain is one. V gave up 4 bases and J gave up 1 base, with 18 bases separating them. This CDR3 has 17 amino acids. Looked up from germline, CDR1 is KGHDR and CDR2 is SFDVKD. The data are from a study of blood T cell repertoires in COVID-19. Study summary: Sample material is recorded as cDNA or gDNA derived from T cells, B-cell-depleted T cells, or PBMCs.

Original handling: The authors estimated nucleated cell counts from reference gene primer amplification. Method: immunoSEQ multiplex PCR; TCRdb's copy keeps in-frame clones and lacks some. V, J and clone size are taken as reported in that table, and D and trimming were inferred from the DNA itself. The table lists hundreds of thousands of clones, more than 70% of them singletons. The age range of participants was 18 to 89 years, with residence in some 25 US areas. Assignment of participants to cohorts was predicated upon participant-reported clinical history. The sequence was collected from a woman aged 55-70 years in a cohort exposed to, infected with or recovered from COVID-19 (not recorded which). V usage is TRBV24-1 and J usage is TRBJ1-2; D might be TRBD1 (6 bases). The sequencing sample was made of PBMCs or T cells enriched from blood (not recorded which). This CDR3 reads CATSDSNPGQFNYGYTF. DNA for the CDR3: TGTGCCACCAGTGACTCAAATCCGGGACAATTTAACTATGGCTACACCTTC.